One TCR beta chain is described in this entry. It has no known antigen specificity. The entry originates in a study of CXCR3-negative and CXCR3-positive naive CD8 T cells (dated by TCRdb to between 2018 and 2021). Background for the entire study: In total, some 140 million TRB reads were obtained, which works out to roughly 1.5 +/- 0.3 million reads per library. TRBV-TRBJ cluster analysis included naive subsets from 5 or 6 donors and memory cells from 3 donors. The diversity and physicochemical repertoire analyses included eleven to twelve donors pooled from two independent experiments. The investigation overall reported the following: Surface CD5, linked to self-reactivity in mice, was comparable between naive subsets; TCR interaction strength was therefore also inferred from TRB CDR3 physicochemical properties. Compared with CXCR3-negative naive cells, CXCR3-positive naive cells had TRB CDR3s with higher hydrophobicity (lower Kidera factor 4), lower energy, and higher strength and volume indices. Within the same donor, TRBV-TRBJ usage looked similar between naive CXCR3-negative and CXCR3-positive cells, but memory cells had distinct patterns. Repertoire diversity was comparably high in both naive subsets but much lower in memory CD8+ T cells. CXCR3 expression partially decreased after cryopreservation, so most assays used freshly isolated PBMCs.

The sequencing machine was a NextSeq 550. The Human TCR Profiling Kit (MiLaboratory) was used to make UMI-labeled 5' RACE TRB cDNA libraries. cDNA synthesis used the entire amount of extracted RNA, and PCR amplification then used the entire amount of cDNA produced. Libraries were prepared in parallel using an identical number of PCR cycles. Regarding the original processing steps: With a requirement of at least two reads per UMI, MIGEC and MiXCR extracted about 50,000 +/- 10,000 unique UMI-labeled TRB cDNA molecules per library. An average of roughly 40,000 +/- 10,000 functional in-frame TRB CDR3 nucleotide clonotypes without stop codons was found per library. After downsampling to 5000 UMI-labeled TRB molecules per sample, diversity metrics such as normalized Shannon-Wiener and Chao1 were calculated in VDJtools. For the central five CDR3 residues, VDJtools calculated physicochemical properties weighted by clonotype size, namely interaction energy, strength, volume and Kidera factor 4. TCRdb reprocessed the reads and provides one entry for every CDR3 protein sequence; no DNA is given. For this entry, the V and J calls and clone size follow TCRdb and not the study's own pipeline. The table for this sample shows 150,000 or so distinct CDR3 sequences. The top ten hold approximately 0.5% of the sample.

For every CD8+ T cell subset, a few hundred thousand cells were flow-sorted straight into RLT lysis buffer, and each subset was sorted in triplicate. Naive CD8+ T cells were defined stringently as CD45RO-CCR7+CD27+CD95- to exclude memory contaminants. Peripheral blood mononuclear cells were isolated from buffy coats by standard density gradient centrifugation. A FACSAria III was used to flow-sort naive CD8+ T cells into CXCR3-negative and CXCR3-positive populations. Total RNA was extracted from sorted cells with an RNeasy Mini Kit. From the cysteine through the phenylalanine, the CDR3 covers 15 amino acids. The coding DNA is unavailable. The germline V gene provides CDR1 MGHRA and CDR2 YSYEKL.

The sequence came from a human donor in good health. Some clones in this sample may be carry-over from other donors' samples. The chain uses TRBV4-1 and TRBJ2-2; TCRdb designates TRBD2, a call that cannot be tested without DNA. Sample: naive CXCR3+ CD8+ T cells from blood. The cell subset or site label, as the study defines it: CD45RO-CCR7+CD27+CD95- naive CD8+ T cells expressing CXCR3 (TNR3+). The CDR3 protein sequence reads: CASSQAARGDGELFF.